The 22 T cell receptor beta chains below come from one sample, sequenced in a study of OX40 agonist ivuxolimab in advanced cancers. The assay was immunoSEQ multiplex PCR, and TCRdb's table has in-frame clones only and misses some. The data contain just over 60,000 clones, more than 85% of them seen just once; the ten biggest clones take up 0.6% to 0.8%. The material sequenced was CD4+ or CD8+ T cells sorted from blood, taken in a trial of the OX40 agonist ivuxolimab. Source of these receptors: an adult with an advanced solid tumor such as melanoma, head and neck, liver or kidney cancer.

The chain has TRBV7-3 and TRBJ1-2; no clear D gene. Trimming cost V 2 bases and J 10 bases, with 17 bases left between them. There are 14 residues in the CDR3. Germline lookup yields CDR1 SGHTA and CDR2 FQGTGA. In nucleotides, the CDR3 is TGTGCCAGCAGCTTAGCGGCTGGGTCCTCATACTACACCTTC. This translates into CASSLAAGSSYYTF.

The chain employs TRBV11-3 and TRBJ1-1, with D tentatively TRBD1 (5 bases). The V end lost 1 base, the J end lost 4 bases, and 19 bases lay between the germline ends. CDR3 length: 17 amino acids. From germline, CDR1 is SGHNT and CDR2 YENEEA. The CDR3 loop is CASSLGWVGGESTEAFF. The CDR3 DNA reads TGTGCCAGCAGCTTAGGATGGGTCGGGGGGGAGAGCACTGAAGCTTTCTTT.

About this clone: At the DNA level, this CDR3 is encoded by other sequences in the same sample as well. The rearrangement uses TRBV7-2 and TRBJ2-2; no firm D call. CDR1 and CDR2 (germline): SGHTA, FQGNSA. This CDR3 spans 13 amino acids. V shed 5 bases and J shed 6 bases, with 10 bases lying between them. The CDR3 DNA reads TGTGCCAGCAGCCGCCCCGGTGCCGGGGAGCTGTTTTTT. It encodes CASSRPGAGELFF.

This clone was seen only once. This chain links TRBV4-2 with TRBJ2-2; TRBD2 matches 8 bases. The length of the CDR3 is 18 residues. J gave up 3 bases and V 0 bases, and 9 bases lay outside the gene matches. Germline V gene sequence: CDR1 LGHNA, CDR2 YNFKEQ. The CDR3: CASSQDATGLGDTGELFF. In DNA, the CDR3 is TGTGCCAGCAGCCAAGACGCCACGGGACTAGGAGACACCGGGGAGCTGTTTTTT.

This clone was seen more than once but under ten times. V gene TRBV7-2 combines with J gene TRBJ2-5; maybe TRBD1 (6 bases). V was pared by 3 bases and J by 7 bases, with 12 bases between. The CDR3 is made up of 13 amino acids. Germline values: CDR1 SGHTA, CDR2 FQGNSA. CDR3 in amino acids: CASSLGQGRTQYF. CDR3 DNA sequence: TGTGCCAGCAGCTTGGGGCAGGGGCGGACCCAGTACTTC.

Concerning this clone itself: One end of the junction does not line up with germline, which may come from a read error. CDR3 residues: CASSKLSHQETQYF. CDR3 DNA: TGTGCTAGCAGCAAACTCTCCCACCAAGAGACCCAGTACTTC. The V and J genes are TRBV7-7 and TRBJ2-5; D call uncertain. This CDR3 is 14 amino acids long. In germline, CDR1 is SSHAT, CDR2 FNYEAQ (reference sequence).

V and J are TRBV4-1 and TRBJ2-4; no clear D. CDR3 length equals 13 residues. V was shortened by 5 bases and J by 7 bases, with 12 bases between the two germline ends. Germline CDR1 reads MGHRA; CDR2 reads YSYEKL. The CDR3 DNA reads TGCGCCAGCAGCGTCACGCCCCAGAACATTCAGTACTTC. Residues: CASSVTPQNIQYF.

The chain links TRBV6-1 to TRBJ1-2; D is undetermined. CDR3 length: 13 amino acids. Germline V gene data show CDR1 as MNHNS and CDR2 as SASEGT. Trimming removed 1 base from V and 7 bases from J, with 10 bases in between. CDR3 protein: CASSEGRVGGYTF. The CDR3 nucleotides are TGTGCCAGCAGTGAAGGGAGGGTCGGTGGCTACACCTTC.

This chain uses TRBV9 with TRBJ2-2; TRBD1 is a possible D gene (6 bases). CDR3 size: 16 residues. Germline CDR1 and CDR2: SGDLS and YYNGEE. The germline V and J ends were trimmed by 4 bases and 5 bases, with 18 bases remaining between them. CDR3 amino acids: CASSPQPGHRTGELFF. DNA of the CDR3: TGTGCCAGCAGCCCTCAACCGGGACACCGAACCGGGGAGCTGTTTTTT.

V and J are TRBV2 and TRBJ2-5, with D unresolved. The CDR3 runs to 12 residues. V was clipped by 6 bases and J by 4 bases, with 9 bases between them. CDR1 is SNHLY and CDR2 is FYNNEI in the germline V gene. The CDR3 spells CASRGIGETQYF. The CDR3 DNA sequence: TGTGCCAGCAGAGGGATTGGAGAGACCCAGTACTTC. The complete variable domain, with remaining parts taken from reference TRBV2 and TRBJ2-5, reads EPEVTQTPSHQVTQMGQEVILRCVPISNHLYFYWYRQILGQKVEFLVSFYNNEISEKSEIFDDQFSVERPDGSNFTLKIRSTKLEDSAMYFCASRGIGETQYFGPGTRLLVL.

The gene calls are TRBV18 and TRBJ2-2; D might be TRBD1 or TRBD2, each matching 5 bases. V was shortened by 3 bases and J by 1 base, with 9 bases between the two germline ends. From germline, CDR1 is KGHSH and CDR2 LQKENI. CDR3 size: 15 residues. The CDR3 sequence: CASSPRDQNTGELFF. CDR3 nucleotides: TGTGCCAGCTCACCCCGGGACCAGAACACCGGGGAGCTGTTTTTT.

V gene TRBV11-2 combines with J gene TRBJ2-1; D is unresolved. V lost 3 bases, J lost 2 bases, and 11 bases lay in between. The V gene's germline CDR1 is SGHAT and CDR2 FQNNGV. The CDR3 sequence is 15 residues long. CDR3 in DNA: TGTGCCAGCAGCTTTGTTCGGGCTGCCTACAATGAGCAGTTCTTC. It is translated as CASSFVRAAYNEQFF.

Of note for this clone: The same CDR3 can be traced to other DNA sequences in this sample. This sequence joins TRBV10-1 and TRBJ2-3; D gene ambiguous. Germline V gene sequence: CDR1 WNHNN, CDR2 SYGVQD (reference sequence). Trimming removed 4 bases from V and 6 bases from J, with 11 bases in between. The CDR3 has 13 residues. The CDR3 bases are TGCGCCAGCAGTGCGTTCGGCGAGGATACGCAGTATTTT. As protein: CASSAFGEDTQYF.

This clone was observed a handful of times. The chain recombines TRBV7-9 with TRBJ1-2; D uncertain. Per the germline V gene, CDR1 is SEHNR and CDR2 is FQNEAQ (reference sequence). The CDR3 spans 14 residues. The V end lost 1 base, the J end lost 0 bases, and 6 bases lay between the germline ends. CDR3 bases: TGTGCCAGCAGCTTAGACGGTTCTAACTATGGCTACACCTTC. Its protein product is CASSLDGSNYGYTF.

In DNA form, the CDR3 reads TGTGCCAGTGTTTCAGGGGGCTCTGAAGCTTTCTTT. This codes for CASVSGGSEAFF. The chain joins TRBV19 to TRBJ1-1, with 8 bases identical to TRBD1. Germline loops: CDR1 LNHDA, CDR2 SQIVND (reference sequence). The CDR3 length is 12 residues. Trimming took 8 bases from V and 6 from J; bases not matched to a gene: 5.

The genes are TRBV18 and TRBJ2-5; a possible D gene is TRBD2 (5 bases). V lost 6 bases and J lost 3, with 8 bases in between. Germline CDR1 KGHSH, CDR2 LQKENI. The CDR3 is 12 residues long. The CDR3 reads CASSSAEETQYF. The CDR3 region has the DNA TGTGCCAGCTCCTCAGCGGAAGAGACCCAGTACTTC.

The rearrangement uses TRBV5-5 and TRBJ2-7; no clear D gene. Germline V gene lookup returns CDR1 SGHKS and CDR2 YYEKEE (reference sequence). This CDR3 is built from 11 residues. Between the trimmed V and J ends, which lost 3 bases and 6 bases, there was a span of 7 bases. This chain's CDR3 is CASSSPFEQYF. CDR3 DNA: TGTGCCAGCAGCTCACCTTTCGAGCAGTACTTC.

The chain couples TRBV13 to TRBJ2-3; 10 bases line up with TRBD2. The germline V gene has CDR1 PRHDT and CDR2 FYEKMQ (reference sequence). Trimming at V came to 5 bases and at J to 0 bases, leaving 5 bases not matched to a gene. This CDR3 has 16 amino acids. The CDR3 nucleotides are TGTGCCAGCAGCACCAGCGGGGGGGACAGCACAGATACGCAGTATTTT. Translating it yields CASSTSGGDSTDTQYF. The whole variable domain, filled in from reference TRBV13 and TRBJ2-3, reads AAGVIQSPRHLIKEKRETATLKCYPIPRHDTVYWYQQGPGQDPQFLISFYEKMQSDKGSIPDRFSAQQFSDYHSELNMSSLELGDSALYFCASSTSGGDSTDTQYFGPGTRLTVL.

V and J are TRBV10-3 and TRBJ2-1, with D possibly TRBD1 on 6 matching bases. There are 13 residues in the CDR3. Germline V CDR1 and CDR2: ENHRY, SYGVKD. V was cut by 10 bases and J by 4 bases, with 14 bases left in between. The CDR3 loop is CATGIDRYNEQFF. The CDR3 DNA reads as TGTGCCACTGGAATAGACAGGTACAATGAGCAGTTCTTC.

This chain joins TRBV5-1 and TRBJ2-1; 8 nucleotides agree with TRBD1. The V and J ends lost 4 bases and 2 bases, in that order; junction bases with no gene match: 29. CDR3 size: 23 residues. Germline V gives CDR1 SGHRS, CDR2 YFSETQ. In DNA form, the CDR3 reads TGCGCCAGCAGCCCATGGGGGGTGGGACAGGTGGGACCCCGGGACCAGACCTACAATGAGCAGTTCTTC. Its translation is CASSPWGVGQVGPRDQTYNEQFF. Full variable domain (missing parts from reference TRBV5-1 and TRBJ2-1): KAGVTQTPRYLIKTRGQQVTLSCSPISGHRSVSWYQQTPGQGLQFLFEYFSETQRNKGNFPGRFSGRQFSNSRSEMNVSTLELGDSALYLCASSPWGVGQVGPRDQTYNEQFFGPGTRLTVL.

The rearrangement uses TRBV18 and TRBJ1-2; D not resolved. Looked up from germline, CDR1 is KGHSH and CDR2 is LQKENI. Trimming cost V 5 bases and J 2 bases, with 9 bases left between them. The CDR3 covers 13 residues. The CDR3: CASSRSNNYGYTF. The CDR3 region has the DNA TGTGCCAGCTCAAGATCCAACAACTATGGCTACACCTTC.

The V call is TRBV7-6, the J call TRBJ2-5, with 8 bases that match TRBD1. V gave up 4 bases and J gave up 1 base; unmatched junction bases: 5. This CDR3 spans 15 amino acids. CDR1 SGHVS and CDR2 FNYEAQ come from the germline V gene. CDR3 sequence reads: CASSSSGTGQETQYF. The CDR3 DNA reads as TGTGCCAGCAGCTCATCGGGGACAGGCCAAGAGACCCAGTACTTC.